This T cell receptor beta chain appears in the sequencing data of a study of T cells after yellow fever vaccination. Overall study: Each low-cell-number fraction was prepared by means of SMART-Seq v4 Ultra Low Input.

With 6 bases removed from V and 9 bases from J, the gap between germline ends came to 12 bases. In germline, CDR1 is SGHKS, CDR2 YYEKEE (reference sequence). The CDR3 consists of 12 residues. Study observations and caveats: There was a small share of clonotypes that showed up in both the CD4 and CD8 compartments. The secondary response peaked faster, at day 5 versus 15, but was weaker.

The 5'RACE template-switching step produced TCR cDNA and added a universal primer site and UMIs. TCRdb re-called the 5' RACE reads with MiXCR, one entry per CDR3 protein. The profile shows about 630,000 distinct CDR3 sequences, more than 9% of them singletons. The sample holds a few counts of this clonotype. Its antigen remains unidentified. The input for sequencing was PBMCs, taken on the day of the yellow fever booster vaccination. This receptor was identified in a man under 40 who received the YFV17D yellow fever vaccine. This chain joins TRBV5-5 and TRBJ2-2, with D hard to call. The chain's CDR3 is CASTSPLRELFF. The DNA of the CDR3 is TGTGCCAGCACCTCCCCCCTCAGGGAGCTGTTTTTT.